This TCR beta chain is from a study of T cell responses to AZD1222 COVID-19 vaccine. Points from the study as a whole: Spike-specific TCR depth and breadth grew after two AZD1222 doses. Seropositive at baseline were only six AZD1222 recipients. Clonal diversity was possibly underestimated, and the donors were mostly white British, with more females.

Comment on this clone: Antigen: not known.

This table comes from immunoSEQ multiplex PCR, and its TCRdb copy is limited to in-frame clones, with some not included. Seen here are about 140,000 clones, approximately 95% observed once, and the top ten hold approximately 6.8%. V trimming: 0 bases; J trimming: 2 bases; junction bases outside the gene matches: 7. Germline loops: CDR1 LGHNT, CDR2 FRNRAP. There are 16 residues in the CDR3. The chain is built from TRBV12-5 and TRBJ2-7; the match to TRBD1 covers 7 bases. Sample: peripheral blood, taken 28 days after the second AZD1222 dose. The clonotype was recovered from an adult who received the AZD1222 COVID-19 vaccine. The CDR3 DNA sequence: TGTGCTAGTGGTTTGGTACTCGGACAGGACACCTACGAGCAGTACTTC. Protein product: CASGLVLGQDTYEQYF.